Here is one T cell receptor (beta chain) with its context. This sample stems from a study of OX40 agonist ivuxolimab in advanced cancers. Deletions cut 2 bases from V and 3 bases from J, with 11 bases between. The CDR3 is made up of 14 amino acids. Germline CDR1 and CDR2: SGHTA and FQGTGA. The method was immunoSEQ multiplex PCR; TCRdb's version includes in-frame clones alone and lacks a portion of them. Here the sample spans around 100,000 clones, approximately 95% being singletons. Here the sequenced sample was CD4+ or CD8+ T cells sorted from blood, taken in a trial of the OX40 agonist ivuxolimab. This receptor was obtained from an adult with an advanced solid tumor such as melanoma, head and neck, liver or kidney cancer. The rearrangement joins TRBV7-3 to TRBJ2-7; D is perhaps TRBD1 or TRBD2 (5 bases each). The CDR3: CASSLGGKGYEQYF. CDR3 DNA: TGTGCCAGCAGCTTAGGGGGTAAAGGCTACGAGCAGTACTTC.